The clone carrying this TCR beta chain has only a few counts. The table came from immunoSEQ multiplex PCR; TCRdb's copy has only in-frame clones and leaves some out. The sample shows about 320,000 clones, approximately 88% of them seen only once. This sample was included in a study of blood T cell repertoires in COVID-19. Trimming removed 3 bases at V and 5 bases at J, with 11 bases between. Germline assignment: CDR1 SNHLY and CDR2 FYNNEI. The CDR3 is made up of 14 amino acids. The sample comprised PBMCs or T cells enriched from blood (not recorded which). The chain links TRBV2 to TRBJ1-3; D unresolved. The clonotype comes from a man in his fifties or sixties who had recovered from COVID-19. This CDR3 reads CASSDRWARNTIYF. The CDR3 DNA follows: TGTGCCAGCAGTGATAGGTGGGCTAGAAACACCATATATTTT.